This T cell receptor beta chain was sequenced for a study of cytomegalovirus exposure and HLA in healthy donors. Turning to the study itself: Ancestry clustering placed roughly four fifths of roughly 410 genotyped donors in the Caucasian-associated cluster.

Overall study results and limits: The study put 150 or so TCR beta chains on its list as cytomegalovirus-associated. Later analysis demonstrated an association between a missense DCLRE1C variant and TCR beta V- and J-gene trimming. A later analysis linked 15,000 to 20,000 TCR beta sequences to HLA alleles at 0.05 false discovery rate.

As concerns this clone: Its specificity is not known.

V lost 2 bases, J lost 8 bases, and 12 bases lay in between. The CDR3 spans 13 residues. The V gene's germline CDR1 is SGHNT and CDR2 YENEEA. This PCR relied on a set of 60 Vbeta primers and 13 Jbeta primers. The repertoire was sequenced with immunoSEQ multiplex PCR; TCRdb's copy has only in-frame clones and lacks some. The table records roughly 150,000 clones, more than 70% of them present only once. Sequenced: PBMCs. The gene calls are TRBV11-3 and TRBJ1-1; possible D gene TRBD1, 5 bases. The receptor was isolated from a woman aged 40 to 50 in good health and CMV-seronegative. DNA of the CDR3: TGTGCCAGCAGCTTAAGGGGCCCGGCCGAAGCTTTCTTT. As protein: CASSLRGPAEAFF.